The clone carrying this T cell receptor (beta chain) was found a few times. Trimming cost V 5 bases and J 6 bases, with 13 bases left between them. From germline, CDR1 is SGHNT and CDR2 YENEEA. This CDR3 region has 13 residues. This table comes from immunoSEQ multiplex PCR, and its TCRdb copy is limited to in-frame clones, with some not included. The repertoire holds tens of thousands of clones, with about 74% as singletons. The data stem from a study of blood T cell repertoires in COVID-19. The TCR was taken from a man aged 65-85 years with COVID-19, enrolled during active disease. What was sequenced was peripheral blood. V is TRBV11-3 and J is TRBJ2-5; the D gene is possibly TRBD2 (6 bases). CDR3 in amino acids: CASSPGEAQTQYF. For the CDR3, the DNA is TGTGCCAGCAGCCCCGGGGAGGCGCAGACCCAGTACTTC. Full variable domain (missing parts from reference TRBV11-3 and TRBJ2-5): EAGVVQSPRYKIIEKKQPVAFWCNPISGHNTLYWYLQNLGQGPELLIRYENEEAVDDSQLPKDRFSAERLKGVDSTLKIQPAELGDSAVYLCASSPGEAQTQYFGPGTRLLVL.